The clone carrying this T cell receptor (beta chain) was recorded a few times. V lost 5 bases and J lost 1, with 14 bases in between. CDR3 size: 15 residues. Germline assignment: CDR1 SGHTA and CDR2 FQGTGA. This record comes from a study of patients and donors after allogeneic stem cell transplantation. Each CDR3 protein gets one entry after TCRdb re-called the RT-PCR reads with MiXCR. In the table there are 65,000 to 80,000 distinct CDR3 sequences, about 26% of which are singletons. The clonotype comes from a human donor who was either an allogeneic HSCT recipient or a stem cell or donor lymphocyte infusion donor (not recorded which). It is not recorded whose cells these are; they may come from a transplant donor. V gene TRBV7-3 combines with J gene TRBJ1-1, with D possibly being TRBD1 (5 bases). Material for sequencing was blood, either unsorted or a sorted T cell fraction (not recorded which). For the CDR3, the DNA is TGTGCCAGCAGCCCCGGGACTAGAAAGAACACTGAAGCTTTCTTT. As protein: CASSPGTRKNTEAFF.